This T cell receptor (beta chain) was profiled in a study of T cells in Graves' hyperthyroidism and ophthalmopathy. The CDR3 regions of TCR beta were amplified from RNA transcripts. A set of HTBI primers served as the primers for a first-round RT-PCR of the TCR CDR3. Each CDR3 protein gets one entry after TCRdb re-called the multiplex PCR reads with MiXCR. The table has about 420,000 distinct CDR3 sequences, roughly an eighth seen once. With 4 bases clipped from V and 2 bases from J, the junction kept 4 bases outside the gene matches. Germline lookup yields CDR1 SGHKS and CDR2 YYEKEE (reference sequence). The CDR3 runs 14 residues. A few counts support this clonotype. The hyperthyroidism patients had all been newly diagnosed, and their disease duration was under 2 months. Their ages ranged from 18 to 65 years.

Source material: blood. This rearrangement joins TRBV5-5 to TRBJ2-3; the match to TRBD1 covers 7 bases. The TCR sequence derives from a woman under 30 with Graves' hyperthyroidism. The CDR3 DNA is TGTGCCAGCAGCGGGGGACAGTTCACAGATACGCAGTATTTT. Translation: CASSGGQFTDTQYF.